Below are 26 T cell receptor beta chains sequenced from a single sample in a study of post-analysis software for immune sequencing data. Study-level results: Patients had higher frequencies than controls of roughly five TRBV segments, including TRBV5-6, TRBV5-1 and TRBV20-1.

Unique-molecular-identifier-tagged TCR beta cDNA libraries were used. Each CDR3 protein gets one entry after TCRdb re-called the PCR reads with MiXCR. The table lists about 430,000 distinct CDR3 sequences, 35% to 45% of them singletons. Which antigens these TCRs recognize remains unknown. The specimen sequenced was blood. These receptor sequences come from a girl aged 2-10 years with multiple sclerosis.

Only a few counts were recorded for this clonotype. This rearrangement joins TRBV29-1 to TRBJ2-1, with 10 bases matching TRBD1. The junction had 2 bases not matched to a gene; V was cut back by 4 bases and J by 8 bases. The germline V gene has CDR1 SQVTM and CDR2 ANQGSEA. The CDR3 has 12 residues. The CDR3 loop is CSVGTGGYEQFF. CDR3 nucleotide sequence: TGCAGCGTTGGGACAGGGGGGTATGAGCAGTTCTTC.

This clonotype came up once. The chain links TRBV6-2 or TRBV6-3 to TRBJ2-7; tentatively, D is TRBD2 (5 bases). Germline CDR1 reads MNHEY; CDR2 reads SVGEGT. Deletions cut 7 bases from V and 0 bases from J, with 13 bases between. The CDR3 length is 14 residues. CDR3 nucleotides: TGTGCCAGCACCGACCCAGGAGGCTCCTACGAGCAGTACTTC. Its protein product is CASTDPGGSYEQYF.

This clonotype was observed a single time. A read error may produce the germline difference seen at one junction end. The chain joins TRBV25-1 to TRBJ1-6; 10 bases agree with TRBD1. The CDR3 runs to 16 residues. The germline CDR1 and CDR2 sequences are MGHDK and SYGVNS. The CDR3 sequence is CTSRRQGAISNSPLHF. The CDR3 bases are TGTACCAGCAGACGACAGGGGGCGATAAGTAATTCACCCCTCCACTTT.

This clonotype was counted between two and nine times. This chain connects TRBV20-1 to TRBJ1-5; D may be TRBD1 (5 bases). Trimming removed 0 bases at V and 4 bases at J, with 16 bases between. This CDR3 is built from 16 residues. CDR1 DFQATT and CDR2 SNEGSKA come from the germline V gene (reference sequence). The DNA for the CDR3 is TGCAGTGCTAGAGATCCGGGACCGCAGATGAATCAGCCCCAGCATTTT. This codes for CSARDPGPQMNQPQHF.

This clonotype came up a few times. The V and J genes are TRBV28 and TRBJ2-1, with a possible D match to TRBD2 (5 bases). Germline V lookup: CDR1 MDHEN, CDR2 SYDVKM. The CDR3 has 17 residues. V shed 6 bases and J shed 5 bases, with 23 bases lying between them. CDR3 sequence reads: CASSSPTSSIWNNEQFF. For the CDR3, the DNA is TGTGCCAGCAGCTCCCCCACTAGTTCCATTTGGAACAATGAGCAGTTCTTC.

The chain employs TRBV20-1 and TRBJ2-7, with 7 bases identical to TRBD2. Germline V gene data show CDR1 as DFQATT and CDR2 as SNEGSKA (reference sequence). This CDR3 spans 13 amino acids. The junction had 8 bases not matched to a gene; V was cut back by 3 bases and J by 6 bases. The CDR3 DNA reads TGCAGTGCTAGCGGGGGGAGAACGGGCGAGCAGTACTTC. This codes for CSASGGRTGEQYF.

For this clonotype: A much larger clone differs by one base, so this may be a read error. This sequence joins TRBV28 and TRBJ2-7; D unresolved. V dropped 7 bases and J dropped 3 bases, with 7 bases sitting between them. Germline V CDR1 and CDR2: MDHEN, SYDVKM. The CDR3 is made up of 11 amino acids. Here the CDR3 reads CASNSGYEQYF. DNA for the CDR3: TGTGCCAGCAATTCGGGCTACGAGCAGTACTTC. Full variable domain (rest looked up from reference TRBV28 and TRBJ2-7): DVKVTQSSRYLVKRTGEKVFLECVQDMDHENMFWYRQDPGLGLRLIYFSYDVKMKEKGDIPEGYSVSREKKERFSLILESASTNQTSMYLCASNSGYEQYFGPGTRLTVT.

Regarding this clonotype: A read error may account for a junction end that differs from germline. The chain links TRBV7-6 to TRBJ2-1; 8 bases line up with TRBD1. Germline V gives CDR1 SGHVS, CDR2 FNYEAQ. The CDR3 sequence is 17 residues long. CDR3 residues: CAGSGRQGTGVFDEQFF. The CDR3 DNA reads TGTGCCGGCAGCGGACGACAGGGGACGGGGGTATTCGATGAGCAGTTCTTC.

This clonotype was counted between two and nine times. Here the CDR3 DNA reads TGTGCCAGCAGCGTAGGGGGTGACAGGGGGCCTGGCTACACCTTC. Encoded protein: CASSVGGDRGPGYTF. The chain carries TRBV9 and TRBJ1-2, with 10 bases lining up with TRBD1. CDR3 length equals 15 residues. Per germline, CDR1 SGDLS and CDR2 YYNGEE. Trimming cost V 0 bases and J 7 bases; bases outside gene matches: 6.

This clonotype was counted between two and nine times. The rearrangement uses TRBV28 and TRBJ2-1; the D gene is possibly TRBD2 (5 bases). Germline CDR1 reads MDHEN; CDR2 reads SYDVKM. The V end lost 7 bases, the J end lost 10 bases, and 14 bases lay between the germline ends. The CDR3 is 12 amino acids. CDR3: CASKLGGGEQFF. The DNA of the CDR3 is TGTGCCAGCAAACTAGGAGGAGGAGAGCAGTTCTTC.

V gene TRBV29-1 combines with J gene TRBJ2-5; no clear D. Germline loops: CDR1 SQVTM, CDR2 ANQGSEA. The germline V and J ends were trimmed by 4 bases and 2 bases, with 8 bases remaining between them. CDR3 length equals 12 residues. The CDR3 DNA reads TGCAGCGTTGGAGGCAGTCAAGAGACCCAGTACTTC. It specifies CSVGGSQETQYF.

The chain joins TRBV12-3 or TRBV12-4 to TRBJ1-5; TRBD1 matches 9 bases. The CDR3 is 16 amino acids. V was pared by 5 bases and J by 5 bases, with 10 bases of the junction left unmatched. CDR3: CASSPGGTGQYQPQHF. The CDR3 DNA reads as TGTGCCAGCAGTCCGGGGGGGACAGGGCAGTATCAGCCCCAGCATTTT.

This sequence joins TRBV12-3 or TRBV12-4 and TRBJ1-2, with 9 bases matching TRBD1. The CDR3 covers 14 residues. V shed 7 bases, J shed 3 bases, and the junction held 6 bases outside the gene matches. In nucleotides, the CDR3 is TGTGCCAGCATCCCGGGACAGGGATACTATGGCTACACCTTC. This encodes CASIPGQGYYGYTF.

This clonotype was counted once. The chain is built from TRBV14 and TRBJ2-7, with a weak D call TRBD2 (6 bases). Trimming removed 0 bases from V and 2 bases from J, with 14 bases in between. CDR3 length: 16 residues. The germline CDR1 and CDR2 sequences are SGHDN and FVKESK. CDR3 amino acids: CASSQDTFGTAYEQYF. The CDR3 DNA reads TGTGCCAGCAGCCAAGATACGTTCGGGACTGCCTACGAGCAGTACTTC.

The sample holds a few counts of this clonotype. This chain uses TRBV27 with TRBJ2-5; tentative D call: TRBD1 (6 bases). Trimming left V 5 bases short and J 5 bases short, with 15 bases between. The CDR3 contains 14 residues. CDR1 is MNHEY and CDR2 is SMNVEV in the germline V gene (reference sequence). CDR3 sequence (DNA): TGTGCCAGCAGTCTAGAGGGGGAGAGGGAGACCCAGTACTTC. The encoded protein is CASSLEGERETQYF.

The genes are TRBV20-1 and TRBJ2-1; D remains ambiguous. Per germline, CDR1 DFQATT and CDR2 SNEGSKA (reference sequence). This CDR3 comprises 16 residues. V was pared by 3 bases and J by 6 bases, with 21 bases between. This CDR3 reads CSARGSAGQRANEQFF. The CDR3 bases are TGCAGTGCTAGGGGGTCGGCAGGCCAAAGGGCCAATGAGCAGTTCTTC.

The chain employs TRBV14 and TRBJ1-2, with 8 bases lining up with TRBD1. Trimming removed 0 bases from V and 4 bases from J; junction bases left unmatched: 7. This CDR3 region has 16 residues. Germline CDR1 SGHDN, CDR2 FVKESK. The CDR3 sequence is CASSQESRGRLYGYTF. The CDR3 nucleotides read TGTGCCAGCAGCCAAGAATCCAGGGGGCGCCTCTATGGCTACACCTTC.

This clonotype was observed a handful of times. The V gene is TRBV6-2 or TRBV6-3, the J gene TRBJ2-1; no clear D gene. Trimming removed 6 bases at V and 4 bases at J, with 7 bases between. This CDR3 has 12 residues. Germline V gives CDR1 MNHEY, CDR2 SVGEGT. DNA for the CDR3: TGTGCCAGCAGAGGCCAATACAATGAGCAGTTCTTC. Translating it yields CASRGQYNEQFF.

The chain couples TRBV5-5 to TRBJ2-4; a weak D match, TRBD2 (5 bases). The J call may be incorrect, as the DNA end agrees better with TRBJ2-7. The CDR3 loop spans 13 amino acids. Germline V gives CDR1 SGHKS, CDR2 YYEKEE (reference sequence). In DNA form, the CDR3 reads TGTGCCAGCAGCTTGATCCGGGACTACGAGCAGTACTTC. It codes for CASSLIRDYEQYF.

The chain has TRBV29-1 and TRBJ2-3; D assignment may be TRBD1 or TRBD2 (7 bases each). This CDR3 spans 15 amino acids. Between the trimmed V and J ends, which lost 7 bases and 0 bases, there was a span of 17 bases. Germline V gene lookup returns CDR1 SQVTM and CDR2 ANQGSEA. The CDR3: CSADPGGGSTDTQYF. Here the CDR3 DNA reads TGCAGCGCCGACCCAGGGGGGGGGAGCACAGATACGCAGTATTTT.

This sequence joins TRBV3-1 and TRBJ1-2; D gene ambiguous. Trimming removed 8 bases at V and 4 bases at J, with 14 bases between. From germline, CDR1 is LGHDT and CDR2 YNNKEL (reference sequence). The CDR3 length is 13 residues. CDR3 protein: CASSGPPPYGYTF. The CDR3 DNA reads as TGTGCCAGCTCCGGACCCCCACCCTATGGCTACACCTTC.

In regard to this clonotype: Compared with germline, one end of the junction differs, possibly owing to a read error. This chain connects TRBV6-5 to TRBJ2-3; tentatively, D is TRBD2 (6 bases). The length of the CDR3 is 18 residues. The germline gives CDR1 MNHEY, CDR2 SVGAGI. CDR3 nucleotide sequence: TGTGCCAGCAGTTCCCGGGACTCTAAAAGGTGGGGCACAGATACGCATTATTTT. Amino acids: CASSSRDSKRWGTDTHYF.

The chain links TRBV6-2 or TRBV6-3 to TRBJ1-5; TRBD1 is a possible D gene (5 bases). Trimming removed 3 bases at V and 0 bases at J, with 15 bases between. This CDR3 is 17 amino acids long. Germline V gives CDR1 MNHEY, CDR2 SVGEGT. For the CDR3, the DNA is TGTGCCAGCAGTTATGGAGGGACTAGCTTTAGCAATCAGCCCCAGCATTTT. It codes for CASSYGGTSFSNQPQHF.

This chain links TRBV20-1 with TRBJ2-1, with D uncertain. Trimming shortened V by 0 bases and J by 8 bases, and 8 bases separated the two germline ends. The CDR3 runs to 12 residues. CDR1 is DFQATT, CDR2 SNEGSKA, per germline (reference sequence). CDR3: CSARDSGYEQFF. In nucleotides, the CDR3 is TGCAGTGCTAGAGATTCGGGCTATGAGCAGTTCTTC.

A few counts support this clonotype. The gene calls are TRBV4-2 and TRBJ2-1; the D is unclear. The CDR3 contains 14 residues. V dropped 0 bases and J dropped 6 bases, with 9 bases sitting between them. The germline CDR1 and CDR2 sequences are LGHNA and YNFKEQ. The CDR3 sequence is CASSQDDPSNEQFF. Written as DNA, the CDR3 is TGTGCCAGCAGCCAAGATGACCCAAGCAATGAGCAGTTCTTC.

This clonotype came up a few times. J is TRBJ1-2 and V is TRBV29-1; 7 bases fit TRBD1. The ends lost 0 bases at V and 1 base at J; junction bases unmatched: 17. The V gene's germline CDR1 is SQVTM and CDR2 ANQGSEA. This CDR3 spans 19 amino acids. The CDR3 coding sequence is TGCAGCGTTGAAGATCGCGGGGAGACAGGGCCGAATTTTAACTATGGCTACACCTTC. This gives the protein CSVEDRGETGPNFNYGYTF.